These T cell receptor beta chains were read from a single sample in a study of blood T cell repertoires in COVID-19. Measured with immunoSEQ multiplex PCR; TCRdb has only the in-frame clones, and not every one. Here the sample spans fewer than 120,000 clones, around 76% being singletons. Material for sequencing was peripheral blood. The receptors shown here come from a woman older than 75 with acute or convalescent COVID-19. CDR3s include the opening cysteine and the closing phenylalanine or tryptophan. Each record gives: V gene, J gene, D gene, clone size, CDR3 protein, CDR3 DNA. The D gene is left open where the match is weak. Clone size, where shown, is once, few, many, or a class for clones that have expanded.

TRBV2	TRBJ2-2	TRBD1	.	CASTLEAGGSGELFF	TGTGCCAGCACCCTAGAGGCAGGGGGCTCCGGGGAGCTGTTTTTT
TRBV7-2	TRBJ2-1	.	.	CASSFNRVNEQFF	TGTGCCAGCAGCTTCAACAGGGTGAATGAGCAGTTCTTC
TRBV5-1	TRBJ1-3	.	.	CASSLVAAGSGNTIYF	TGCGCCAGCAGCTTGGTTGCGGCCGGCTCTGGAAACACCATATATTTT
TRBV4-2	TRBJ2-7	.	once	CASSQDNREPYEQYF	TGTGCCAGCAGCCAAGATAACAGGGAACCCTACGAGCAGTACTTC
TRBV4-2	TRBJ2-1	.	few	CASSQDQALAGNEQFF	TGTGCCAGCAGCCAAGATCAAGCCCTAGCCGGCAATGAGCAGTTCTTC
TRBV7-6	TRBJ2-5	.	.	CASSLRAGETQYF	TGTGCCAGCAGCTTAAGAGCTGGTGAGACCCAGTACTTC
TRBV3-1/TRBV3-2	TRBJ1-2	.	.	CASSQGSSYGYTF	TGTGCCAGCAGCCAAGGTAGCTCCTATGGCTACACCTTC
TRBV4-3	TRBJ2-1	TRBD2	.	CASSQMAGTSYNEQFF	TGCGCCAGCAGCCAGATGGCCGGGACTAGTTACAATGAGCAGTTCTTC
TRBV21-1	TRBJ2-7	.	.	CARQVLLRISYEQYF	TGTGCCCGACAGGTTTTATTAAGAATCAGCTACGAGCAGTACTTC
TRBV5-6	TRBJ2-3	.	.	CASRSGTSTDTQYF	TGTGCCAGCAGATCCGGGACAAGCACAGATACGCAGTATTTT
TRBV7-8	TRBJ2-7	.	few	CASSPRYYYEQYF	TGTGCCAGCAGCCCGAGGTACTACTACGAGCAGTACTTC
TRBV7-2	TRBJ1-5	.	.	CASSLGMGGLNQPQHF	TGTGCCAGCAGCTTAGGGATGGGGGGGCTCAATCAGCCCCAGCATTTT
TRBV28	TRBJ2-4	.	.	CASSFFSTGRTTKNIQYF	TGTGCCAGCAGTTTTTTCTCTACAGGGCGGACGACCAAAAACATTCAGTACTTC
TRBV5-1	TRBJ2-1	TRBD2	.	CASSLGGTSYNEQFF	TGCGCCAGCAGTCTGGGGGGGACGTCCTACAATGAGCAGTTCTTC
TRBV5-1	TRBJ1-4	TRBD1	.	CASSYTGTGEEKLFF	TGCGCCAGCAGCTATACCGGGACAGGGGAGGAAAAACTGTTTTTT
TRBV5-5	TRBJ2-3	TRBD1	.	CASSPKAPGQGDTITDTQYF	TGTGCCAGCAGCCCGAAGGCACCTGGACAGGGGGACACTATCACAGATACGCAGTATTTT
TRBV9	TRBJ1-2	.	few	CASSVDGGRNGYTF	TGTGCCAGCAGCGTAGATGGAGGGAGGAATGGCTACACCTTC
TRBV9	TRBJ1-4	.	.	CASSVDDRWLEKLFF	TGTGCCAGCAGCGTAGATGACAGGTGGTTGGAAAAACTGTTTTTT
TRBV5-6	TRBJ2-5	.	.	CASSTRAGGETQYF	TGTGCCAGCAGCACCCGGGCAGGGGGGGAGACCCAGTACTTC
TRBV7-6	TRBJ2-2	TRBD2	.	CASSLEASGNTGELFF	TGTGCCAGCAGCTTAGAAGCTAGCGGGAACACCGGGGAGCTGTTTTTT
TRBV11-2	TRBJ2-1	TRBD2	.	CASSWVSGSPGDEQFF	TGTGCCAGCAGCTGGGTGAGCGGGAGCCCCGGGGATGAGCAGTTCTTC
TRBV18	TRBJ2-7	TRBD2	.	CASSPGTSQSEQYF	TGTGCCAGCTCACCCGGGACTAGTCAAAGCGAGCAGTACTTC